The present T cell receptor (beta chain) was sequenced within a study of T cells in Graves' hyperthyroidism and ophthalmopathy (dated by TCRdb to about 2019). The study in broad terms: Peripheral blood samples were taken at initial diagnosis, before any treatment was given. Whether ophthalmopathy could be predicted prospectively was tested in an independent validation cohort made up of about 20 hyperthyroidism patients plus 17 patients who later progressed to ophthalmopathy. TCR Vbeta CDR3 sequencing of 120 to 150 peripheral blood samples (approximately 44 ophthalmopathy, 75 hyperthyroidism and about 17 progressor patients) is reported in the paper. The approximately 97 discovery patients were randomly divided into training and test sets at a 7:3 ratio. TCR V-J signatures able to tell the groups apart were searched for in a discovery cohort of more than 90 patients, of whom about 40 had Graves' ophthalmopathy and around 58 had stable Graves' hyperthyroidism. Thyroid tissue and blood T-cell repertoires from several Graves' hyperthyroidism patients were also compared in the study. Following sampling, methimazole starting at 30 mg daily was given to hyperthyroidism patients, and high-dose intravenous methylprednisolone was given to ophthalmopathy patients. The study at large found these results: Ophthalmopathy was separated from stable hyperthyroidism by a 13 V-J signature model, with approximately 85% sensitivity and approximately 81% specificity obtained in cross-validation and 80%/75% obtained in testing. Most expanded thyroid clonotypes (frequency above 0.001) were also detected in blood, suggesting blood repertoires may reflect thyroid immune responses. Sample size was not statistically predetermined, and blinding of investigators to group allocation was not performed. During validation, the model predicted progression to ophthalmopathy a median of roughly 7.1 months ahead of onset, with around 70% sensitivity and 72% to 80% specificity.

This clonotype was picked up many times. The antigen it recognizes is unknown. Base quality data are lacking; no much larger clone is found one base away. TCR beta CDR3 regions were amplified from RNA transcripts. For the first round of RT-PCR on the TCR CDR3, the HTBI primer set was used together with the Qiagen OneStep RT-PCR kit. A second multiplex PCR round built the libraries, followed by size selection and purification. Paired-end sequencing of the libraries was performed with 100 bp reads on an Illumina HiSeq2000. In the paper's pipeline: SOAPnuke was used to process the raw data, with reads discarded if the reads contained adapters or uncalled bases, had a mean Phred below 15, or lacked an exact constant-primer or identifier match. High-quality paired reads were merged using COPE v1.2.5, and each unique nucleotide sequence was defined as a clonotype. Clonotypes were aligned to IMGT TRBV, TRBD and TRBJ reference segments using MiTCR v1.1. Analysis was restricted to V-J combinations with a frequency above 0.0001, which covered just over 98% of repertoires. A TCS score was defined as the ratio of F50 (clonal expansion) to E x V (chaos), with BLOSUM62-based TCRdist applied between CDR3 peptides within each V-J. Welch's t-statistics and random forest reduced around 550 V-J features to some 14, which were used in a naive Bayes classifier (R e1071). Using fastp at Q25 and MiXCR, TCRdb reprocessed the public reads and kept productive beta chains. Entries that share a CDR3 protein sequence are merged under the most common genes and DNA. These V and J calls originate from TCRdb's pipeline instead of the authors' own analysis. Counted in this sample were about 270,000 distinct CDR3 sequences; approximately 16% of them appeared once. The biggest ten clones account for 30% of the sample.

Hyperthyroidism patients were newly diagnosed, with disease duration under 2 months, and aged 18 to 65 years. The study excluded patients with uncontrolled infections, other autoimmune diseases, pregnancy or lactation. Diagnoses relied on clinical symptoms, serum thyroxine and TRAb, thyroid ultrasound and orbital computed tomography. For progressor patients, blood was drawn at the first diagnosis of hyperthyroidism, before any ophthalmopathy symptoms had appeared. PBMCs were separated from about 10 ml of fresh peripheral blood using Ficoll-Paque density gradient centrifugation. Progressor patients were first diagnosed with Graves' hyperthyroidism and then developed ophthalmopathy during follow-up. Total RNA was extracted using Trizol reagent, and RNA quality was assessed on an Agilent 2100 Bioanalyzer. The TCR originated in a woman aged 45-59 years with Graves' hyperthyroidism that later progressed to Graves' ophthalmopathy. Sequenced material: blood.

The CDR3 region: CATSRYTRGDNQPQHF. The DNA sequence reads TGTGCCACCAGCAGATATACCAGGGGGGACAATCAGCCCCAGCATTTT. This chain is built from TRBV15 and TRBJ1-5; 7 bases in between match TRBD1. V loses 2 bases at its end and J loses 3 bases; junction bases beyond the gene matches: 7. Including the terminal cysteine and phenylalanine, the CDR3 comprises 16 residues. Here the CDR3 DNA is all that survives: 48 bases in frame from base 1. Per the germline V gene (reference sequence), LNHNV is the CDR1 and YYDKDF is the CDR2.